This T cell receptor (beta chain) was found in a study of blood T cell repertoires in COVID-19. Method: immunoSEQ multiplex PCR; TCRdb's copy keeps in-frame clones and lacks some. The table lists some 100,000 clones, roughly 85% of them singletons, with less than 20% in the top ten. The CDR3 has 17 residues. Germline CDR1 and CDR2: SGHRS and YFSETQ. Trimming cost V 4 bases and J 1 base; bases outside gene matches: 9. The sequenced sample was peripheral blood. The chain carries TRBV5-1 and TRBJ2-2; TRBD1 matches at 8 bases. The sequence came from a human donor in a cohort sampled during active COVID-19. The CDR3 nucleotides read TGCGCCAGCAGCCACCCATGGGACAGGCTGAACACCGGGGAGCTGTTTTTT. Its protein product is CASSHPWDRLNTGELFF.